This T cell receptor (beta chain) was obtained from a study of T cells in tuberculosis (dated by TCRdb to the late 2010s). Broadly, across the study: In the study, CD1B tetramers and high-throughput TCR immunosequencing were combined to characterize T cells specific for the mycobacterial lipid antigen glucose monomycolate (GMM). A South African clinical cohort compared IGRA-negative adolescents, IGRA-positive adolescents with latent tuberculosis and adults with active tuberculosis, under 13 per group. PBMC from active tuberculosis patients were archived either before standard anti-tuberculosis treatment began or within 7 days of the start of that treatment. Broad study findings and their caveats: An accuracy of 87% (AUROC more than 0.8) was reached by a classifier using the diverse GMM-specific repertoire, compared with 60% to 70% accuracy when GEM motif frequencies were used. Smaller NN-distances were partly driven by shorter CDR3-alpha lengths in active tuberculosis patients, and statistical significance was not reached for the TCR-beta difference. Clinical samples were selected based on the availability of cryopreserved specimens, with adults included as active tuberculosis cases and adolescents included as controls. Active tuberculosis TCR-alpha repertoires showed smaller mean NN-distances to GMM-specific TCRs than IGRA-negative controls, suggesting clonal expansion of these TCRs.

Regarding this clone: Its antigen is still unknown. The input lacks base qualities; no much larger clone sits a single base away.

Trimming removed 4 bases from V and 5 bases from J; the gene matches leave 16 bases unexplained. The CDR3 sequence holds 17 residues, the cysteine and phenylalanine included. Here the CDR3 DNA is all that survives: 51 bases in frame from base 1. Reading the germline V gene gives CDR1 MGHRA and CDR2 YSYEKL. The time point label for this specimen denotes: new active TB diagnosis, blood taken before or within 7 days of starting treatment. Patients with active tuberculosis were defined as newly diagnosed, HIV-seronegative South African adults aged 18 years or older. Confirmation of active tuberculosis was based on positive sputum smear microscopy and/or a positive M. tuberculosis culture. Immunosequencing was performed on unsorted cryopreserved PBMC and covered 100,000 or so T cells per clinical donor on average. The immunoSEQ multiplex PCR assay was used to generate TCR libraries, with TCR-beta and/or TCR-alpha/delta assays applied to each sample. The amplified TCR libraries were sequenced on the Illumina high-throughput platform. From the authors' description of their analysis: Clustering and dimensionality reduction relied on pairwise TCRdist distances among GMM-specific receptors from T cells that were either sorted ex vivo or expanded in vitro. Each clinical repertoire was assigned a mean NN-distance score, defined as the average TCRdist to the nearest 10% of tetramer-positive reference sequences. To compute GEM TCR motif frequency, the fraction of unique TCRs matching known GEM sequences by V/J usage and CDR3 length was calculated. Active tuberculosis was classified by linear discriminant analysis with leave-one-out cross-validation, implemented in scikit-learn. Sourced from immuneACCESS, this table was stored by TCRdb with only in-frame sequences that have V and J called. A share of the clones is absent; for the studies checked, an unresolved V gene accounts for under half, and the remainder has no known explanation. Clone size and the V and J calls come from that table; the DNA yielded D and trimming. Recorded for this sample are around 30,000 clones; approximately 93% of them occurred a single time. Together, the top ten hold roughly 11% of the sample.

The chain is made from TRBV4-1 and TRBJ1-2; 7 nucleotides in the junction match TRBD1. The input for sequencing was PBMCs, taken at tuberculosis diagnosis. The receptor was isolated from an adult with tuberculosis. At the DNA level, the sequence is TGCGCCAGCAGCCCAGCCCAAGGGGGCCAGGCGGGGTATGGCTACACCTTC. This sequence encodes CASSPAQGGQAGYGYTF.